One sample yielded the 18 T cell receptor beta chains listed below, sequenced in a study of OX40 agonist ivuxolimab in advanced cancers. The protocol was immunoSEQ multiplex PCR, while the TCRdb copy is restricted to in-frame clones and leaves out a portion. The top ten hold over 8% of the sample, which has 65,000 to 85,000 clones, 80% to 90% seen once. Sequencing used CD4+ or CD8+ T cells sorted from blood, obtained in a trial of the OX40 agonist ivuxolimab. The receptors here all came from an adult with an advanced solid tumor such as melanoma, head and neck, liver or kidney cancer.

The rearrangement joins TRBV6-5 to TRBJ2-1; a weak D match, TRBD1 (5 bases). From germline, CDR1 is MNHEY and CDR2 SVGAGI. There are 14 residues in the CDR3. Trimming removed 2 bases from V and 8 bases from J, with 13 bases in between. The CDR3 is CASSYLTALHEQFF. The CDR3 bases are TGTGCCAGCAGTTACCTGACAGCCTTGCATGAGCAGTTCTTC.

The CDR3 is CASSLRPSVETQYF. The CDR3 nucleotides read TGCGCCAGCAGCTTGCGCCCGTCTGTGGAGACCCAGTACTTC. V is TRBV5-1 and J is TRBJ2-5, with no clear D. The germline V gene encodes CDR1 SGHRS and CDR2 YFSETQ. V lost 1 base and J lost 5, with 12 bases in between. The CDR3 runs to 14 residues.

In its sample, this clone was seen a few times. In DNA, the CDR3 is TGTGCCAGTCGGCAATTGAACACTGAAGCTTTCTTT. Translation gives CASRQLNTEAFF. The chain carries TRBV6-5 and TRBJ1-1; unclear D gene. In germline, CDR1 is MNHEY, CDR2 SVGAGI. The CDR3 runs to 12 residues. Trimming removed 9 bases at V and 0 bases at J, with 8 bases between.

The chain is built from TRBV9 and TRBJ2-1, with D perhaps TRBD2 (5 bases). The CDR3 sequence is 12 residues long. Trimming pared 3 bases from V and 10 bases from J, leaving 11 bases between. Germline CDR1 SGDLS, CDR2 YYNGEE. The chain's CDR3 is CASSEASGEQFF. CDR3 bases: TGTGCCAGCAGCGAAGCCAGCGGAGAGCAGTTCTTC.

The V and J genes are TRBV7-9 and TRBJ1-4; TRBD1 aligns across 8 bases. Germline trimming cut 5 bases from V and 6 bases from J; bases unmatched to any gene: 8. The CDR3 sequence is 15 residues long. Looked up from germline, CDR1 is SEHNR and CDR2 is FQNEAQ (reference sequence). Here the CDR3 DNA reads TGTGCCAGCAGCCCCGGGCAGGGGGCCGATGAAAAACTGTTTTTT. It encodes CASSPGQGADEKLFF.

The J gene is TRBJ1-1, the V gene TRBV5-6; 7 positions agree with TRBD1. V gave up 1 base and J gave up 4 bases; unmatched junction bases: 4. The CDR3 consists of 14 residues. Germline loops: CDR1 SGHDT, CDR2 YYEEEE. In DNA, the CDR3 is TGTGCCAGCAGCTTGAGGGGGCATGGCACTGAAGCTTTCTTT. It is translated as CASSLRGHGTEAFF.

The CDR3 reads CASSPLPGYQETQYF. The CDR3 DNA sequence: TGTGCCAGCAGCCCCCTTCCAGGATACCAAGAGACCCAGTACTTC. The chain carries TRBV6-6 and TRBJ2-5; D is unclear. This CDR3 comprises 15 residues. Trimming left V 6 bases short and J 0 bases short, with 14 bases between. Per the germline V gene, CDR1 is MNHNY and CDR2 is SVGAGI (reference sequence).

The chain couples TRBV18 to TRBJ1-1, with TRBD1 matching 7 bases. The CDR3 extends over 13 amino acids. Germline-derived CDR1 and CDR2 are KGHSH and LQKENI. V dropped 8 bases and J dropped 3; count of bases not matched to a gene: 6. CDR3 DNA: TGTGCCAGCCAGGGGGTAGTAGACACTGAAGCTTTCTTT. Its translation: CASQGVVDTEAFF. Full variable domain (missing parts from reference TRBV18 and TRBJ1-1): NAGVMQNPRHLVRRRGQEARLRCSPMKGHSHVYWYRQLPEEGLKFMVYLQKENIIDESGMPKERFSAEFPKEGPSILRIQQVVRGDSAAYFCASQGVVDTEAFFGQGTRLTVV.

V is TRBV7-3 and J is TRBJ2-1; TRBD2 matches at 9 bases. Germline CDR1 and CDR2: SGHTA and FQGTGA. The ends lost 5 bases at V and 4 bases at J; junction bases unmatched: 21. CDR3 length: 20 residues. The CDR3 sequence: CASSPRGSGRTLYSYNEQFF. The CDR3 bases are TGTGCCAGCAGCCCTAGAGGTAGCGGGAGAACGCTGTATTCTTACAATGAGCAGTTCTTC.

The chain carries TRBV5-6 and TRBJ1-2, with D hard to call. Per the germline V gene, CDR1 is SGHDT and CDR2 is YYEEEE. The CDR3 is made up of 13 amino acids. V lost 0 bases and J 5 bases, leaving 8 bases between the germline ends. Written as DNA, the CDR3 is TGTGCCAGCAGCTTGGGAGGGTTATATGGCTACACCTTC. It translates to CASSLGGLYGYTF.

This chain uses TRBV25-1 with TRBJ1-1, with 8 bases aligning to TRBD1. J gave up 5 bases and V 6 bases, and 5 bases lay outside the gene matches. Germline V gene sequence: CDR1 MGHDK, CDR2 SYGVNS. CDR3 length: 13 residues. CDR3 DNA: TGTGCCAGCAGGACAGGGGCGAAGACTGAAGCTTTCTTT. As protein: CASRTGAKTEAFF. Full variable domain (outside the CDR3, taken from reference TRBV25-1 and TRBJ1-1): EADIYQTPRYLVIGTGKKITLECSQTMGHDKMYWYQQDPGMELHLIHYSYGVNSTEKGDLSSESTVSRIRTEHFPLTLESARPSHTSQYLCASRTGAKTEAFFGQGTRLTVV.

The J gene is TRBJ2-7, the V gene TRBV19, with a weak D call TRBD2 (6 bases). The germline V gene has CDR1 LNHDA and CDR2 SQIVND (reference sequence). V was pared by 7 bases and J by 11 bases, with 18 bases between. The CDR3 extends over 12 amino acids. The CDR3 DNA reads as TGTGCCAGTACCGGCGGGACGGGGCAAAAGTACTTC. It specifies CASTGGTGQKYF. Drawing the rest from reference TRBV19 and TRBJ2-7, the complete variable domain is DGGITQSPKYLFRKEGQNVTLSCEQNLNHDAMYWYRQDPGQGLRLIYYSQIVNDFQKGDIAEGYSVSREKKESFPLTVTSAQKNPTAFYLCASTGGTGQKYFGPGTRLTVT.

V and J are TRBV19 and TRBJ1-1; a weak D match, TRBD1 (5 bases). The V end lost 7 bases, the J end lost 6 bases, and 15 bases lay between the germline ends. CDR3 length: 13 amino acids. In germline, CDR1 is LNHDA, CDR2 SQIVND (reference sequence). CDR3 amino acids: CASKQALIAEAFF. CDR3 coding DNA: TGTGCCAGTAAACAGGCCTTAATAGCTGAAGCTTTCTTT.

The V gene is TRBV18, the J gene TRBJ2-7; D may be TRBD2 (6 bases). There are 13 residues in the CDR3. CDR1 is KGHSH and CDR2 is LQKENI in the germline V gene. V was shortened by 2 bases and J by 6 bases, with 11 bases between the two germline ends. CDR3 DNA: TGTGCCAGCTCACCAGGCAGGGAGGCCGAGCAGTACTTC. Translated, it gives CASSPGREAEQYF.

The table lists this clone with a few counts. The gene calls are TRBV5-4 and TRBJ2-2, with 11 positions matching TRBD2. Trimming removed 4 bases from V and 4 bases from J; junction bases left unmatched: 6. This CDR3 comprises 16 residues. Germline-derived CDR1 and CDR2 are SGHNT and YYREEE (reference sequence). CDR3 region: CASSPFSGGATGELFF. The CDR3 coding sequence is TGTGCCAGCAGCCCTTTTAGCGGGGGGGCCACCGGGGAGCTGTTTTTT.

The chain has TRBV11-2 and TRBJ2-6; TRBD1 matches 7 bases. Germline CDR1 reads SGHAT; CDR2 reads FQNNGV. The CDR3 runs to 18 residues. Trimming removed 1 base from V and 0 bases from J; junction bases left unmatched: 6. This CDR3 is CASSLVPTGSSGANVLTF. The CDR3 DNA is TGTGCCAGCAGCTTAGTTCCGACAGGGAGCTCTGGGGCCAACGTCCTGACTTTC.

This chain's CDR3 is CASSPLVGAGAYEQYF. The CDR3, as DNA: TGTGCCAGCTCACCACTAGTTGGGGCAGGGGCCTACGAGCAGTACTTC. The chain couples TRBV18 to TRBJ2-5; a possible D gene is TRBD1 (6 bases). With the DNA end fitting TRBJ2-7 better, the J assignment may be wrong. Germline V gene data show CDR1 as KGHSH and CDR2 as LQKENI. The CDR3 runs 16 residues.

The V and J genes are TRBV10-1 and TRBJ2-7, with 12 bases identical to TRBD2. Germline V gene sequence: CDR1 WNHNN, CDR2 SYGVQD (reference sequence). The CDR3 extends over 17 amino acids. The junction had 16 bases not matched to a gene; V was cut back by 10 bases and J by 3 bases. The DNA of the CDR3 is TGCGCCACGGGAGCGGGACTAGCGGGCCCTTTAATCTACGAGCAGTACTTC. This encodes CATGAGLAGPLIYEQYF.